The rows below give T cell receptor beta chains drawn from one sample of a study of blood T cell repertoires in COVID-19. Data came from immunoSEQ multiplex PCR; TCRdb stores just in-frame clones and leaves some out. The table shows a few hundred thousand clones, with 70% to 90% occurring only once. Material: peripheral blood. Source of these receptors: a man aged 18 to 30 with active or convalescent COVID-19. The CDR3 runs from the conserved cysteine through the conserved F or W. Each record gives: J gene, clone size, D gene, V gene, CDR3 DNA, CDR3 protein. The D gene is left open where the match is weak. Size values are once, few and many counts, or a class for expanded clones, and some rows have none.

TRBJ2-1	NA	TRBD2	TRBV7-6	TGTGCCAGCAGGGGGCTAGCGGGGTACAATGAGCAGTTCTTC	CASRGLAGYNEQFF
TRBJ2-7	NA	NA	TRBV19	TGTGCCAGTAGTCCTTTCCAGAGAGGAGAGCAGTACTTC	CASSPFQRGEQYF
TRBJ1-5	NA	NA	TRBV12-3/TRBV12-4	TGTGCCAGCAGTACCCAGGGTCAGCCCCAGCATTTT	CASSTQGQPQHF
TRBJ1-5	NA	TRBD1	TRBV19	TGTGCCAGTCATACCGGGACAGGGGGCGATTCTAGCAATCAGCCCCAGCATTTT	CASHTGTGGDSSNQPQHF
TRBJ2-3	NA	TRBD1	TRBV5-1	TGCGCCAGCAGCTTGGCCAGGGGGCCCGACACAGATACGCAGTATTTT	CASSLARGPDTDTQYF
TRBJ2-7	NA	NA	TRBV6-5	TGTGCCAGCAGTTATCAGGGCTACGAGCAGTACTTC	CASSYQGYEQYF
TRBJ2-1	NA	NA	TRBV5-1	TGCGCCAGCAGCTTGGAACGTTCGGCGACGAGGGAGCAGTTCTTC	CASSLERSATREQFF
TRBJ1-6	NA	TRBD1	TRBV30	TGTGCCTGGAGTTCCCTAGGGACAGAGAATTCACCCCTCCACTTT	CAWSSLGTENSPLHF
TRBJ2-5	once	TRBD1	TRBV24-1	TGTGCCACCAGTGATGCGGACAGGGTGGAGGAGACCCAGTACTTC	CATSDADRVEETQYF
TRBJ2-1	NA	TRBD2	TRBV15	TGTGCCACCACTAGACCAGACCTCGGGGGGACCTACAATGAGCAGTTCTTC	CATTRPDLGGTYNEQFF
TRBJ1-1	NA	TRBD1	TRBV5-1	TGCGCCAGCAGCTTGTTAACAGGGGACACTGAAGCTTTCTTT	CASSLLTGDTEAFF
TRBJ2-7	NA	TRBD1	TRBV4-1	TGCGCCAGCAGCCAAGACCAGGGGGCCGGGGGCTACGAGCAGTACTTC	CASSQDQGAGGYEQYF